This passage covers 22 T cell receptor beta chains from one sample sequenced in a study of blood T cell repertoires in COVID-19 (dated by TCRdb to about 2020). The library was obtained by the immunoSEQ multiplex PCR assay. TCRdb retrieved this table from immuneACCESS and kept in-frame rearrangements only. Not all clones are present; in checked studies, unresolved V genes account for under half, and no reason is known for the remainder. The sample contains approximately 200,000 clones, about 81% of them found a single time. The ten largest account for about 9.3% of the sample. The sample consisted of PBMCs or T cells enriched from blood (not recorded which). All receptors derive from a middle-aged man who had recovered from COVID-19.

J is TRBJ2-1 and V is TRBV19; a weak D match, TRBD2 (6 bases). Germline V gene sequence: CDR1 LNHDA, CDR2 SQIVND (reference sequence). Trimming removed 7 bases at V and 8 bases at J, with 18 bases between. This CDR3 has 14 residues. CDR3 DNA sequence: TGTGCCAGTAAACCGGGACTCCATTTGCATGAGCAGTTCTTC. Its translation: CASKPGLHLHEQFF.

This clone was observed once. The V call is TRBV28, the J call TRBJ1-1, with a tentative D call TRBD1 (6 bases). The CDR3 covers 15 residues. The germline gives CDR1 MDHEN, CDR2 SYDVKM. V was clipped by 5 bases and J by 0 bases, with 13 bases between them. The CDR3 sequence is CASSLWGRLNTEAFF. The CDR3 nucleotides read TGTGCCAGCAGTCTGTGGGGGCGGCTGAACACTGAAGCTTTCTTT.

The V and J genes are TRBV9 and TRBJ2-1, with 9 bases aligning to TRBD2. Germline lookup yields CDR1 SGDLS and CDR2 YYNGEE. Losses at the gene ends were 3 bases for V and 7 bases for J; bases not matched to a gene: 14. The CDR3 is 17 amino acids. CDR3 sequence reads: CASSAPGGAGGLNEQFF. CDR3 nucleotides: TGTGCCAGCAGCGCCCCTGGAGGGGCGGGGGGGCTGAATGAGCAGTTCTTC.

The chain is built from TRBV18 and TRBJ2-5; no firm D call. Germline CDR1 and CDR2: KGHSH and LQKENI. V gave up 3 bases and J gave up 1 base, with 6 bases separating them. The CDR3 consists of 13 residues. CDR3 residues: CASSPRLQETQYF. The CDR3 nucleotides read TGTGCCAGCTCACCCCGACTCCAAGAGACCCAGTACTTC.

The chain employs TRBV30 and TRBJ1-2; 7 bases map to TRBD1. V shed 7 bases, J shed 0 bases, and the junction held 5 bases outside the gene matches. CDR1 and CDR2 from the germline V gene are GTSNPN and SVGIG (reference sequence). The length of the CDR3 is 13 residues. CDR3 region: CASKTGSNYGYTF. CDR3 sequence (DNA): TGTGCCTCGAAGACAGGGTCTAACTATGGCTACACCTTC.

The CDR3 DNA follows: TGTGCCAGCAGTCGGGGGGATAGAGCTTTCTTT. It yields the protein CASSRGDRAFF. The chain couples TRBV6-5 to TRBJ1-1; TRBD1 might be the D (5 bases). V shed 5 bases and J shed 10 bases, with 11 bases lying between them. This CDR3 spans 11 amino acids. In germline, CDR1 is MNHEY, CDR2 SVGAGI.

This clone occurred once. The rearrangement uses TRBV19 and TRBJ2-1, with TRBD1 as a possible D gene (5 bases). CDR3 length: 16 residues. Germline V CDR1 and CDR2: LNHDA, SQIVND (reference sequence). The V end lost 4 bases, the J end lost 7 bases, and 20 bases lay between the germline ends. The CDR3 DNA follows: TGTGCCAGTAGTAAATGGGGCCGGGCCTTGGGAAATGAGCAGTTCTTC. Amino acids: CASSKWGRALGNEQFF.

This rearrangement joins TRBV19 to TRBJ1-5, with 7 bases aligning to TRBD1. V dropped 7 bases and J dropped 2; count of bases not matched to a gene: 5. CDR1 is LNHDA and CDR2 is SQIVND in the germline V gene (reference sequence). This CDR3 is 14 amino acids long. CDR3 protein: CASNDRAGNQPQHF. CDR3 in DNA: TGTGCCAGTAACGACAGGGCTGGCAATCAGCCCCAGCATTTT.

V gene TRBV5-4 combines with J gene TRBJ1-1; 8 bases agree with TRBD1. The CDR3 runs 17 residues. Germline V gene data show CDR1 as SGHNT and CDR2 as YYREEE (reference sequence). With 0 bases clipped from V and 0 bases from J, the junction kept 7 bases outside the gene matches. CDR3 nucleotide sequence: TGTGCCAGCAGCTTGGGCGGGGCAGGGGGCTTGAACACTGAAGCTTTCTTT. As protein: CASSLGGAGGLNTEAFF.

The gene calls are TRBV27 and TRBJ2-1; 9 nucleotides agree with TRBD1. The CDR3 runs to 14 residues. CDR1 and CDR2 (germline): MNHEY, SMNVEV (reference sequence). J gave up 14 bases and V 3 bases, and 11 bases lay outside the gene matches. The CDR3 DNA is TGTGCCAGCAGTTTCTGGACAGGGGTAGGGGAGGAGTTCTTC. Residues: CASSFWTGVGEEFF.

The V gene is TRBV7-3, the J gene TRBJ2-1, with 12 nucleotides matching TRBD2. CDR3 length: 15 residues. V trimming: 5 bases; J trimming: 7 bases; junction bases outside the gene matches: 6. Germline CDR1 SGHTA, CDR2 FQGTGA. CDR3 in DNA: TGTGCCAGCAGCACCCTAGCGGGGGGGATTAATGAGCAGTTCTTC. This translates into CASSTLAGGINEQFF.

The rearrangement joins TRBV6-5 to TRBJ1-2, with D possibly matching TRBD1 (5 bases). The germline CDR1 and CDR2 sequences are MNHEY and SVGAGI. V was shortened by 6 bases and J by 6 bases, with 14 bases between the two germline ends. The CDR3 contains 13 residues. This chain's CDR3 is CASSTQVLDGYTF. The CDR3, as DNA: TGTGCCAGCAGCACACAGGTCCTGGATGGCTACACCTTC.

The J gene is TRBJ1-3, the V gene TRBV10-3, with 7 bases lining up with TRBD1. J lost 0 bases, V lost 3 bases, and 5 bases had no gene match. Germline CDR1 ENHRY, CDR2 SYGVKD. CDR3 length equals 16 residues. The CDR3 DNA reads as TGTGCCATCAGTGAAGGGAACAGGGGCTCTGGAAACACCATATATTTT. Protein: CAISEGNRGSGNTIYF.

The CDR3 loop reads CAWSVLGNTEAFF. The CDR3 bases are TGTGCCTGGAGTGTACTAGGGAACACTGAAGCTTTCTTT. The chain carries TRBV30 and TRBJ1-1; no firm D call. Germline loops: CDR1 GTSNPN, CDR2 SVGIG (reference sequence). The CDR3 is 13 residues long. V lost 0 bases and J 1 base, leaving 6 bases between the germline ends.

The chain has TRBV18 and TRBJ2-3, with D unclear. The CDR3 sequence is 11 residues long. The V gene lost 8 bases and the J gene lost 5 bases, with 8 bases spanning the gap. The germline V gene has CDR1 KGHSH and CDR2 LQKENI. CDR3 DNA sequence: TGTGCCAGCCTTACCGGAGATACGCAGTATTTT. Its protein is CASLTGDTQYF.

The genes are TRBV7-9 and TRBJ2-3, with D possibly matching TRBD2 (6 bases). V lost 3 bases and J 5 bases, leaving 9 bases between the germline ends. The CDR3 extends over 13 amino acids. CDR1 SEHNR and CDR2 FQNEAQ come from the germline V gene (reference sequence). CDR3 loop: CASSFWGEDTQYF. CDR3 nucleotides: TGTGCCAGCAGCTTCTGGGGGGAAGATACGCAGTATTTT.

This clone showed up just once. DNA of the CDR3: TGTGCTAGTGGTTTGGAACTAGCGGGAGGGCCTATCGATGAGCAGTTCTTC. Protein product: CASGLELAGGPIDEQFF. The rearrangement joins TRBV12-5 to TRBJ2-1, with TRBD2 matching 13 bases. Germline V lookup: CDR1 LGHNT, CDR2 FRNRAP. V was pared by 1 base and J by 8 bases, with 8 bases of the junction left unmatched. The CDR3 runs to 17 residues.

This rearrangement joins TRBV2 to TRBJ2-4; no reliable D call. The CDR3 totals 11 residues. The germline CDR1 and CDR2 sequences are SNHLY and FYNNEI. V was pared by 3 bases and J by 9 bases, with 6 bases between. The chain's CDR3 is CASSDWSIQYF. CDR3 bases: TGTGCCAGCAGTGACTGGAGCATTCAGTACTTC.

V is TRBV21-1 and J is TRBJ1-1; the table's D call, TRBD1, was not checked against the DNA. TRBV21-1 is marked as a pseudogene. The CDR3 is 16 residues long. For the CDR3, the DNA is TGTGCCAGCAGCAAAATGAACAGGGGGATGAACACTGAAGCTTTCTTT. The encoded protein is CASSKMNRGMNTEAFF.

This clone came up a few times. This sequence joins TRBV27 and TRBJ2-2; 11 positions agree with TRBD2. Losses at the gene ends were 6 bases for V and 2 bases for J; bases not matched to a gene: 17. CDR3 length equals 20 residues. The germline V gene has CDR1 MNHEY and CDR2 SMNVEV (reference sequence). CDR3 DNA sequence: TGTGCCAGCAGCCTCAGTCGTTGGTTAGCGGGGGGGCCTAACACCGGGGAGCTGTTTTTT. Its protein is CASSLSRWLAGGPNTGELFF.

The chain combines TRBV24-1 with TRBJ1-5; D is unclear. The CDR3 loop spans 14 amino acids. The V gene's germline CDR1 is KGHDR and CDR2 SFDVKD. V gave up 3 bases and J gave up 6 bases, with 11 bases separating them. CDR3 protein: CATSDASSGQPQHF. For the CDR3, the DNA is TGTGCCACCAGTGATGCATCATCAGGTCAGCCCCAGCATTTT.

In this sample, this clone turned up once. This chain uses TRBV5-1 with TRBJ2-1; D gene uncertain. Per the germline V gene, CDR1 is SGHRS and CDR2 is YFSETQ. This CDR3 spans 11 amino acids. Trimming removed 0 bases at V and 7 bases at J, with 2 bases between. CDR3 sequence (DNA): TGCGCCAGCAGCTTGGCGAATGAGCAGTTCTTC. It translates to CASSLANEQFF.